Shown below are 28 T cell receptor beta chains from a single sample sequenced in a study of blood T cell repertoires in COVID-19. Profiled with immunoSEQ multiplex PCR; TCRdb holds only in-frame clones, not every one. In the table there are tens of thousands of clones, 86% of which are singletons. The source material was peripheral blood. These TCRs come from a man aged 25-45 years with acute or convalescent COVID-19.

The chain is built from TRBV11-2 and TRBJ2-5; D gene unclear. The CDR3 is made up of 15 amino acids. The V gene's germline CDR1 is SGHAT and CDR2 FQNNGV. Trimming removed 6 bases from V and 2 bases from J, with 16 bases in between. CDR3 nucleotide sequence: TGTGCCAGCAGTCAAAGCTCCGGAGCACAAGAGACCCAGTACTTC. Residues: CASSQSSGAQETQYF. Full variable domain (remainder filled in from reference TRBV11-2 and TRBJ2-5): EAGVAQSPRYKIIEKRQSVAFWCNPISGHATLYWYQQILGQGPKLLIQFQNNGVVDDSQLPKDRFSAERLKGVDSTLKIQPAKLEDSAVYLCASSQSSGAQETQYFGPGTRLLVL.

The chain employs TRBV24-1 and TRBJ2-3; a weak D match, TRBD2 (5 bases). Per the germline V gene, CDR1 is KGHDR and CDR2 is SFDVKD. Trimming removed 4 bases from V and 3 bases from J, with 13 bases in between. CDR3 length: 15 residues. Here the CDR3 DNA reads TGTGCCACCAGTGAGCCTGCACTAGGGACAGATACGCAGTATTTT. This translates into CATSEPALGTDTQYF.

This chain uses TRBV24-1 with TRBJ2-2, with 9 nucleotides matching TRBD1. Germline-derived CDR1 and CDR2 are KGHDR and SFDVKD. This CDR3 region has 14 residues. The V and J ends lost 10 bases and 5 bases, in that order; junction bases with no gene match: 7. CDR3 amino acids: CATAQGAGTGELFF. Written as DNA, the CDR3 is TGTGCCACGGCACAGGGGGCAGGGACCGGGGAGCTGTTTTTT.

V and J are TRBV6-5 and TRBJ1-5; perhaps TRBD1 as D (6 bases). Between the trimmed V and J ends, which lost 4 bases and 1 base, there was a span of 11 bases. The germline V gene has CDR1 MNHEY and CDR2 SVGAGI. This CDR3 has 15 amino acids. CDR3: CASSFQTGSNQPQHF. For the CDR3, the DNA is TGTGCCAGCAGTTTCCAAACAGGGAGCAATCAGCCCCAGCATTTT.

The chain carries TRBV14 and TRBJ1-1; no clear D. The CDR3 is 13 residues long. Germline assignment: CDR1 SGHDN and CDR2 FVKESK. Trimming removed 10 bases at V and 11 bases at J, with 23 bases between. CDR3 DNA sequence: TGTGCCACTTCTTATATAATCCGGGGAACTGCTTTCTTT. It codes for CATSYIIRGTAFF.

CDR3 loop: CASSHETWGGKDTQYF. CDR3 nucleotides: TGTGCCAGCAGCCACGAGACATGGGGGGGCAAAGATACGCAGTATTTT. The chain joins TRBV4-2 to TRBJ2-3; maybe TRBD2 (7 bases). Germline CDR1 is LGHNA and CDR2 is YNFKEQ. The CDR3 has 16 residues. Trimming took 3 bases from V and 5 from J, leaving 18 bases between them.

In its sample, this clone was seen a few times. The chain combines TRBV9 with TRBJ1-1, with 8 bases matching TRBD1. The CDR3 runs 15 residues. Germline lookup yields CDR1 SGDLS and CDR2 YYNGEE. V gave up 0 bases and J gave up 4 bases; unmatched junction bases: 5. The CDR3 here is CASSVEAGGLTEAFF. The CDR3 DNA reads as TGTGCCAGCAGCGTAGAGGCAGGGGGCCTCACTGAAGCTTTCTTT.

CDR3 coding DNA: TGTGCCTGGAAAAGTGGTGCGCGGGCAGTCCTCTCTGGGGCCAACGTCCTGACTTTC. It codes for CAWKSGARAVLSGANVLTF. The V call is TRBV30, the J call TRBJ2-6; maybe TRBD2 (5 bases). Germline CDR1 is GTSNPN and CDR2 is SVGIG (reference sequence). V was cut by 4 bases and J by 0 bases, with 22 bases left in between. This CDR3 contains 19 residues.

This clone was observed a handful of times. Other DNA sequences in the same sample also yield this CDR3. The chain links TRBV9 to TRBJ2-3, with unresolved D. The length of the CDR3 is 14 residues. CDR1 is SGDLS, CDR2 YYNGEE, per germline. V shed 0 bases and J shed 6 bases, with 11 bases lying between them. The CDR3 region is CASSVGRGTDTQYF. CDR3 sequence (DNA): TGTGCCAGCAGCGTAGGACGAGGTACGGATACGCAGTATTTT.

The chain combines TRBV5-1 with TRBJ1-1, with TRBD1 identical over 12 bases. V lost 3 bases, J lost 2 bases, and 5 bases stayed unmatched. The CDR3 contains 16 residues. The germline gives CDR1 SGHRS, CDR2 YFSETQ. CDR3 nucleotides: TGCGCCAGCAGCTCGGGACAGGGGGCGGTCAACACTGAAGCTTTCTTT. Residues: CASSSGQGAVNTEAFF.

This chain joins TRBV6-5 and TRBJ2-5; tentatively, D is TRBD2 (5 bases). Germline V gives CDR1 MNHEY, CDR2 SVGAGI. The CDR3 consists of 14 residues. Deletions cut 6 bases from V and 2 bases from J, with 13 bases between. The CDR3 region has the DNA TGTGCCAGCAGCAAAGGACGGACTCAAGAGACCCAGTACTTC. Residues: CASSKGRTQETQYF.

This clone appeared a few times. V and J are TRBV7-9 and TRBJ1-4; the D is unclear. Trimming cost V 2 bases and J 0 bases, with 4 bases left between them. CDR1 and CDR2 (germline): SEHNR, FQNEAQ (reference sequence). The CDR3 totals 14 residues. The CDR3 sequence is CASSLYTTNEKLFF. In DNA form, the CDR3 reads TGTGCCAGCAGCTTATACACAACTAATGAAAAACTGTTTTTT.

CDR3 protein: CASSPGLAGANVLTF. CDR3 bases: TGTGCCAGCAGCCCGGGTCTCGCTGGGGCCAACGTCCTGACTTTC. The V and J genes are TRBV3-1 (or the pseudogene TRBV3-2) and TRBJ2-6; D is uncertain. The CDR3 runs 15 residues. Between the trimmed V and J ends, which lost 4 bases and 2 bases, there was a span of 9 bases. From germline, CDR1 is LGHDT and CDR2 YNNKEL (reference sequence).

The V and J genes are TRBV5-8 and TRBJ2-6, with 10 bases lining up with TRBD1. Trimming removed 4 bases from V and 3 bases from J; junction bases left unmatched: 7. The CDR3 extends over 17 amino acids. CDR1 and CDR2 (germline): SGHTS, YDEGEE. The CDR3 DNA sequence: TGTGCCAGCAGCCCCGGACAGGGGGGAGTTGGGGCCAACGTCCTGACTTTC. This sequence encodes CASSPGQGGVGANVLTF.

This clone has just a few counts. The V gene is TRBV15, the J gene TRBJ1-4; no reliable D call. Trimming stripped 0 bases from V and 11 bases from J, with 13 bases between. Germline V gives CDR1 LNHNV, CDR2 YYDKDF (reference sequence). The CDR3 extends over 14 amino acids. DNA for the CDR3: TGTGCCACCAGCAGAGATACCGGGGTCACTAAACTGTTTTTT. It is translated as CATSRDTGVTKLFF.

V usage is TRBV12-3 or TRBV12-4 and J usage is TRBJ1-2, with 10 nucleotides matching TRBD1. The CDR3 length is 13 residues. The junction had 2 bases not matched to a gene; V was cut back by 4 bases and J by 6 bases. DNA of the CDR3: TGTGCCAGCAGTTCGACAGGGGGCAATGGCTACACCTTC. Translated, it gives CASSSTGGNGYTF.

Only a few counts were recorded for this clone. This chain uses TRBV4-1 with TRBJ1-2; 7 nucleotides align to TRBD1. With V trimmed by 1 base and J by 4 bases, 6 bases remained unmatched. This CDR3 comprises 15 residues. Germline V gives CDR1 MGHRA, CDR2 YSYEKL. CDR3 sequence reads: CASSQAGQALYGYTF. The DNA for the CDR3 is TGCGCCAGCAGCCAAGCAGGACAGGCGCTCTATGGCTACACCTTC.

The chain is built from TRBV7-2 and TRBJ1-1, with D unresolved. CDR3 length: 14 amino acids. Trimming pared 2 bases from V and 4 bases from J, leaving 11 bases between. Germline V lookup: CDR1 SGHTA, CDR2 FQGNSA. CDR3 coding DNA: TGTGCCAGCAGCTTACAACGGGGTGGCACTGAAGCTTTCTTT. Its protein product is CASSLQRGGTEAFF. Variable domain in full (rest from reference TRBV7-2 and TRBJ1-1): GAGVSQSPSNKVTEKGKDVELRCDPISGHTALYWYRQSLGQGLEFLIYFQGNSAPDKSGLPSDRFSAERTGGSVSTLTIQRTQQEDSAVYLCASSLQRGGTEAFFGQGTRLTVV.

The rearrangement uses TRBV29-1 and TRBJ1-1; 7 bases agree with TRBD1. V shed 7 bases and J 0 bases; nucleotides not matched to a gene: 5. Germline V lookup: CDR1 SQVTM, CDR2 ANQGSEA. This CDR3 contains 13 residues. The CDR3 DNA sequence: TGCAGCGGTCGGGGACAGATGAACACTGAAGCTTTCTTT. Encoded protein: CSGRGQMNTEAFF.

The chain couples TRBV4-2 to TRBJ1-3; 9 bases match TRBD1. Per germline, CDR1 LGHNA and CDR2 YNFKEQ. The CDR3 has 18 amino acids. Trimming cost V 2 bases and J 6 bases; bases outside gene matches: 14. CDR3 protein: CASSQSVPGQGGENTIYF. In DNA, the CDR3 is TGTGCCAGCAGCCAATCTGTTCCGGGACAGGGCGGCGAAAACACCATATATTTT.

The V gene is TRBV30, the J gene TRBJ2-7; 8 bases are shared with TRBD1. Germline loops: CDR1 GTSNPN, CDR2 SVGIG (reference sequence). The CDR3 loop spans 14 amino acids. Trimming at V came to 2 bases and at J to 3 bases, leaving 6 bases not matched to a gene. The CDR3 coding sequence is TGTGCCTGGAGTCCTACAGGGGGACGCTACGAGCAGTACTTC. Translation: CAWSPTGGRYEQYF.

J is TRBJ2-7 and V is TRBV29-1, with 8 bases aligning to TRBD2. This CDR3 contains 16 residues. J was trimmed by 2 bases and V by 6 bases; bases with no gene match: 15. Germline values: CDR1 SQVTM, CDR2 ANQGSEA. The DNA for the CDR3 is TGCAGCGTCCGCTCGGGGGGGCTAGCGGCCACCTACGAGCAGTACTTC. It codes for CSVRSGGLAATYEQYF.

The chain is built from TRBV7-8 and TRBJ2-7; D gene uncertain. The CDR3 totals 13 residues. Deletions cut 3 bases from V and 3 bases from J, with 9 bases between. The germline gives CDR1 SGHVS, CDR2 FQNEAQ. This chain's CDR3 is CASSFGSVYEQYV. Here the CDR3 DNA reads TGTGCCAGCAGCTTCGGTTCGGTCTACGAGCAGTACGTC.

The rearrangement links TRBV24-1 to TRBJ2-1, with 8 bases that match TRBD1. Germline CDR1 reads KGHDR; CDR2 reads SFDVKD. With 2 bases clipped from V and 2 bases from J, the junction kept 4 bases outside the gene matches. This CDR3 comprises 16 residues. DNA of the CDR3: TGTGCCACCAGTGATTCCGGGACAGGAGCCTACAATGAGCAGTTCTTC. It encodes CATSDSGTGAYNEQFF.

Only one count was recorded for this clone. V gene TRBV30 combines with J gene TRBJ1-6; TRBD1 might be the D (6 bases). The V gene's germline CDR1 is GTSNPN and CDR2 SVGIG (reference sequence). V lost 2 bases to trimming and J lost 9 bases, with 20 bases between them. The CDR3 is made up of 16 amino acids. The CDR3 loop is CAWSRGIRGGPSPLHF. The DNA for the CDR3 is TGTGCCTGGAGTAGAGGAATTAGGGGGGGCCCTTCACCCCTCCACTTT. Combining the CDR3 with reference TRBV30 and TRBJ1-6 gives the whole variable domain SQTIHQWPATLVQPVGSPLSLECTVEGTSNPNLYWYRQAAGRGLQLLFYSVGIGQISSEVPQNLSASRPQDRQFILSSKKLLLSDSGFYLCAWSRGIRGGPSPLHFGNGTRLTVT.

The chain is built from TRBV6-5 and TRBJ2-6; D is ambiguous. Germline V gene lookup returns CDR1 MNHEY and CDR2 SVGAGI. The CDR3 length is 15 residues. V gave up 6 bases and J gave up 1 base, with 10 bases separating them. CDR3 nucleotides: TGTGCCAGCAGAAATATTCGGTCTGGGGCCAACGTCCTGACTTTC. Its protein product is CASRNIRSGANVLTF.

This chain connects TRBV19 to TRBJ1-6; the D gene is possibly TRBD1 (5 bases). The germline V gene encodes CDR1 LNHDA and CDR2 SQIVND (reference sequence). This CDR3 is 14 amino acids long. The germline V and J ends were trimmed by 5 bases and 10 bases, with 15 bases remaining between them. As DNA, the CDR3 is TGTGCCAGTAGTCCGTACACAGGAAGGTCACCCCTCCACTTT. Translated, it gives CASSPYTGRSPLHF.

The rearrangement links TRBV7-2 to TRBJ1-5; a possible D gene is TRBD1 (5 bases). Trimming cost V 7 bases and J 5 bases, with 18 bases left between them. CDR1 and CDR2 from the germline V gene are SGHTA and FQGNSA. The CDR3 length is 15 residues. The CDR3 DNA sequence: TGTGCCAGCAACATAAAGGTGGGGGGAGATCAGCCCCAGCATTTT. Protein product: CASNIKVGGDQPQHF.